These T cell receptor beta chains were read from a single sample in a study of identical twins. TCRdb re-called the 5' RACE reads through MiXCR, storing one row per CDR3 protein. The data show 450,000 or so distinct CDR3 sequences, 13% to 15% seen once. This same sample was also taken into another study, of yellow fever vaccine responses in identical twins.

Input material: CD4+ T cells sorted from blood. The receptors shown here come from a woman aged 18-29 years in good health. Each CDR3 is given with its conserved first and last residue. Each record gives: clone size, J gene, CDR3 length, D gene, V gene, CDR3 DNA, CDR3 protein. D genes are given only for firm matches. Some rows have no size entry. The others give once, few or many, or a class for an expanded clone.

abundance: -
j_gene: TRBJ2-6
len: 17
d_gene: TRBD2
v_gene: TRBV7-9
CDR3nt: TGTGCCAGCAGCTTACTAGCGGGACGGGGTGGGGCCAACGTCCTGACTTTC
CDR3aa: CASSLLAGRGGANVLTF

abundance: few
j_gene: TRBJ2-5
len: 14
d_gene: -
v_gene: TRBV4-1
CDR3nt: TGCGCCAGCAGCGAAATCGGTAACCAAGAGACCCAGTACTTC
CDR3aa: CASSEIGNQETQYF

abundance: few
j_gene: TRBJ2-1
len: 13
d_gene: -
v_gene: TRBV27
CDR3nt: TGTGCCAGCAGTTTAAGCAAGTTGTATGAGCAGTTCTTC
CDR3aa: CASSLSKLYEQFF

abundance: -
j_gene: TRBJ1-2
len: 15
d_gene: -
v_gene: TRBV28
CDR3nt: TGTGCCAGCAGTTCAACCTCGACAGCTAACTATGGCTACACCTTC
CDR3aa: CASSSTSTANYGYTF

abundance: -
j_gene: TRBJ2-1
len: 17
d_gene: TRBD2
v_gene: TRBV7-9
CDR3nt: TGTGCCAGCATACATCCGGCGCTAGCGGGAGGGGGGAATGAGCAGTTCTTC
CDR3aa: CASIHPALAGGGNEQFF

abundance: many
j_gene: TRBJ2-7
len: 11
d_gene: -
v_gene: TRBV5-1
CDR3nt: TGCGCCAGCAGTGACGCGTACGAGCAGTACTTC
CDR3aa: CASSDAYEQYF

abundance: -
j_gene: TRBJ1-1
len: 11
d_gene: TRBD1
v_gene: TRBV7-9
CDR3nt: TGTGCCAGCAGCATACAGGGGAAAGCTTTCTTT
CDR3aa: CASSIQGKAFF

abundance: -
j_gene: TRBJ1-2
len: 13
d_gene: -
v_gene: TRBV20-1
CDR3nt: TGCAGTGCTAGACTATACGGGGACCCTGGCTACACCTTC
CDR3aa: CSARLYGDPGYTF

abundance: few
j_gene: TRBJ1-4
len: 13
d_gene: -
v_gene: TRBV5-1
CDR3nt: TGCGCCAGCAGCGTGGGGACTAATGAAAAACTGTTTTTT
CDR3aa: CASSVGTNEKLFF

abundance: -
j_gene: TRBJ2-5
len: 15
d_gene: TRBD1
v_gene: TRBV7-9
CDR3nt: TGTGCCAGCAGCTGGGGACAGTCGCCCCAAGAGACCCAGTACTTC
CDR3aa: CASSWGQSPQETQYF

abundance: few
j_gene: TRBJ1-4
len: 13
d_gene: TRBD1
v_gene: TRBV12-3/TRBV12-4
CDR3nt: TGTGCCAGCAGCGGGACAGGGACTGAAAAACTGTTTTTT
CDR3aa: CASSGTGTEKLFF

abundance: many
j_gene: TRBJ2-1
len: 16
d_gene: -
v_gene: TRBV12-3/TRBV12-4
CDR3nt: TGTGCCAGCACCCTCCTCATGGTGGGGTCCTACAATGAGCAGTTCTTC
CDR3aa: CASTLLMVGSYNEQFF

abundance: few
j_gene: TRBJ2-1
len: 19
d_gene: -
v_gene: TRBV12-3/TRBV12-4
CDR3nt: TGTGCCAGCAGTTTAGACCTCTTCCGGGGGTACCAACCTTACAATGAGCAGTTCTTC
CDR3aa: CASSLDLFRGYQPYNEQFF

abundance: -
j_gene: TRBJ2-6
len: 19
d_gene: -
v_gene: TRBV18
CDR3nt: TGTGCCAGCTCACCATCAGGGATCGGGGGCATCTCTGGGGCCAACGTCCTGACTTTC
CDR3aa: CASSPSGIGGISGANVLTF

abundance: few
j_gene: TRBJ2-1
len: 16
d_gene: TRBD2
v_gene: TRBV20-1
CDR3nt: TGCAGTGCTAGACCGGGACTAGCGGGGGGTCGGGATGAGCAGTTCTTC
CDR3aa: CSARPGLAGGRDEQFF

abundance: -
j_gene: TRBJ2-5
len: 15
d_gene: -
v_gene: TRBV7-8
CDR3nt: TGTGCCAGCAGCTTAGGATCGGTTGCGCGGGAGACCCAGTACTTC
CDR3aa: CASSLGSVARETQYF

abundance: many
j_gene: TRBJ2-7
len: 15
d_gene: TRBD2
v_gene: TRBV5-1
CDR3nt: TGCGCCAGCAGCATTGGACTAGCGGGGCCGGGCGAGCAGTACTTC
CDR3aa: CASSIGLAGPGEQYF

abundance: few
j_gene: TRBJ2-2
len: 17
d_gene: TRBD1
v_gene: TRBV28
CDR3nt: TGTGCCAGCAGTTTGGAACGACAGGGGGCGCGTTCCGGGGAGCTGTTTTTT
CDR3aa: CASSLERQGARSGELFF